These 22 T cell receptor beta chains originate from one sample sequenced in a study of cytomegalovirus exposure and HLA in healthy donors. The table came from immunoSEQ multiplex PCR; TCRdb's copy has only in-frame clones and leaves some out. The table lists 150,000 or so clones, 90% of them singletons, with around 6% in the top ten. Material: PBMCs. These receptors all come from a woman aged 25 to 45 in good health and CMV-seropositive.

This clone was picked up one time. The chain recombines TRBV19 with TRBJ1-1; 7 nucleotides match TRBD1. Germline CDR1 is LNHDA and CDR2 is SQIVND (reference sequence). The junction had 2 bases not matched to a gene; V was cut back by 3 bases and J by 7 bases. The CDR3 extends over 12 amino acids. The CDR3 DNA follows: TGTGCCAGTAGTATTAGGGACAGTGAAGCTTTCTTT. It is translated as CASSIRDSEAFF.

The chain combines TRBV11-2 with TRBJ1-2; TRBD1 agrees at 8 bases. CDR1 and CDR2 (germline): SGHAT, FQNNGV. The CDR3 is 16 amino acids. V lost 5 bases, J lost 8 bases, and 16 bases stayed unmatched. The CDR3 here is CASSPTRGWTGRGYTF. The DNA for the CDR3 is TGTGCCAGCAGCCCGACTAGGGGGTGGACAGGGAGAGGCTACACCTTC.

This rearrangement joins TRBV28 to TRBJ1-2; D not certain. This CDR3 region has 15 residues. V lost 4 bases to trimming and J lost 4 bases, with 16 bases between them. Germline CDR1 MDHEN, CDR2 SYDVKM. The CDR3 loop is CASSYLGEQLYGYTF. The CDR3, as DNA: TGTGCCAGCAGTTATCTCGGGGAACAGCTCTATGGCTACACCTTC.

V is TRBV5-6 and J is TRBJ1-1; 10 nucleotides agree with TRBD1. CDR1 is SGHDT and CDR2 is YYEEEE in the germline V gene. The CDR3 loop spans 19 amino acids. V was pared by 2 bases and J by 11 bases, with 24 bases of the junction left unmatched. The CDR3 DNA reads TGTGCCAGCAGCTTATATTCGGCCTGGCTGCGGGACAGGGGCCGTTTGGCTTTCTTT. It codes for CASSLYSAWLRDRGRLAFF.

The chain recombines TRBV18 with TRBJ2-7; D might be TRBD2 (6 bases). Trimming took 2 bases from V and 2 from J, leaving 13 bases between them. The CDR3 has 15 amino acids. Germline V lookup: CDR1 KGHSH, CDR2 LQKENI. The CDR3 DNA follows: TGTGCCAGCTCACCAGGCGTCGGGGGTACCTACGAGCAGTACTTC. This translates into CASSPGVGGTYEQYF.

This chain connects TRBV13 to TRBJ1-4; 9 bases map to TRBD1. This CDR3 region has 18 residues. V lost 1 base and J lost 0; bases outside the gene matches: 6. Germline assignment: CDR1 PRHDT and CDR2 FYEKMQ (reference sequence). The CDR3 spells CASSLVRTGAATNEKLFF. CDR3 bases: TGTGCCAGCAGCTTAGTTCGGACAGGGGCGGCAACTAATGAAAAACTGTTTTTT.

The chain employs TRBV5-1 and TRBJ2-5; D may be TRBD2 (6 bases). This CDR3 is 14 amino acids long. V was cut by 2 bases and J by 5 bases, with 13 bases left in between. Germline CDR1 SGHRS, CDR2 YFSETQ. CDR3 residues: CASSFSGSGETQYF. CDR3 DNA sequence: TGCGCCAGCAGCTTCTCCGGGAGTGGGGAGACCCAGTACTTC.

The chain joins TRBV7-9 to TRBJ1-4; possible D gene TRBD1, 5 bases. The CDR3 loop spans 13 amino acids. Germline-derived CDR1 and CDR2 are SEHNR and FQNEAQ (reference sequence). The V end was cut by 1 base, the J end by 8 bases, with 8 bases between. The CDR3 DNA follows: TGTGCCAGCAGCTTAGTCGGGGGAGAAAAACTGTTTTTT. Encoded protein: CASSLVGGEKLFF.

This sequence joins TRBV7-3 and TRBJ2-7, with 10 bases that match TRBD1. The J segment lost 6 bases and the V segment lost 5 bases, leaving 4 bases of the junction unmatched. The CDR3 loop spans 13 amino acids. The germline CDR1 and CDR2 sequences are SGHTA and FQGTGA. This CDR3 reads CASSPGTGVEQYF. CDR3 nucleotide sequence: TGTGCCAGCAGCCCCGGGACAGGGGTCGAGCAGTACTTC.

The chain uses TRBV4-2 and TRBJ2-1; possible D gene TRBD2, 6 bases. The CDR3 runs 17 residues. Germline CDR1 is LGHNA and CDR2 is YNFKEQ. Deletions cut 1 base from V and 0 bases from J, with 13 bases between. CDR3 residues: CASSQVLTGGSYNEQFF. DNA for the CDR3: TGTGCCAGCAGCCAAGTCCTAACCGGGGGCTCCTACAATGAGCAGTTCTTC.

The chain links TRBV7-9 to TRBJ2-2, with D unresolved. The germline V and J ends were trimmed by 5 bases and 4 bases, with 14 bases remaining between them. Per the germline V gene, CDR1 is SEHNR and CDR2 is FQNEAQ (reference sequence). This CDR3 is built from 15 residues. In nucleotides, the CDR3 is TGTGCCAGCAGCCCAACTGTAGAGCTCACCGGGGAGCTGTTTTTT. Residues: CASSPTVELTGELFF.

The rearrangement uses TRBV19 and TRBJ2-7; TRBD1 agrees at 9 bases. Germline CDR1 LNHDA, CDR2 SQIVND (reference sequence). The CDR3 is made up of 14 amino acids. The V and J ends lost 3 bases and 1 base, in that order; junction bases with no gene match: 1. The CDR3 loop reads CASSIGQGSYEQYF. The CDR3 DNA reads TGTGCCAGTAGTATCGGACAGGGGTCCTACGAGCAGTACTTC.

Only a few counts were recorded for this clone. This chain joins TRBV7-2 and TRBJ1-6, with D unclear. Germline CDR1 reads SGHTA; CDR2 reads FQGNSA. This CDR3 spans 16 amino acids. Between the trimmed V and J ends, which lost 1 base and 2 bases, there was a span of 9 bases. DNA of the CDR3: TGTGCCAGCAGCTTAGATGGAGGCACCTATAATTCACCCCTCCACTTT. Its translation is CASSLDGGTYNSPLHF.

This sequence joins TRBV9 and TRBJ1-3, with D unclear. Trimming cost V 4 bases and J 0 bases, with 14 bases left between them. The CDR3 has 16 amino acids. CDR1 and CDR2 (germline): SGDLS, YYNGEE. DNA of the CDR3: TGTGCCAGCAGCTCCCAGACATCCGGCTCTGGAAACACCATATATTTT. Its protein is CASSSQTSGSGNTIYF. The full variable domain, in which reference TRBV9 and TRBJ1-3 provide the parts outside the CDR3, is DSGVTQTPKHLITATGQRVTLRCSPRSGDLSVYWYQQSLDQGLQFLIQYYNGEERAKGNILERFSAQQFPDLHSELNLSSLELGDSALYFCASSSQTSGSGNTIYFGEGSWLTVV.

The rearrangement links TRBV6-5 to TRBJ1-5; 9 bases agree with TRBD1. This CDR3 spans 14 amino acids. Germline V gene sequence: CDR1 MNHEY, CDR2 SVGAGI. V shed 6 bases, J shed 0 bases, and the junction held 0 bases outside the gene matches. CDR3 sequence reads: CASRDRGSNQPQHF. As DNA, the CDR3 is TGTGCCAGCAGGGACAGGGGTAGCAATCAGCCCCAGCATTTT.

This clone appeared once. The rearrangement joins TRBV7-3 to TRBJ2-3; D remains ambiguous. This CDR3 has 12 amino acids. Per the germline V gene, CDR1 is SGHTA and CDR2 is FQGTGA. V was pared by 4 bases and J by 0 bases, with 2 bases between. This CDR3 is CASSSSTDTQYF. In nucleotides, the CDR3 is TGTGCCAGCAGCTCGAGCACAGATACGCAGTATTTT.

This sequence joins TRBV5-3 and TRBJ1-2; no clear D. TRBV5-3 is an ORF, with its function uncertain. The CDR3 is 17 residues long. V shed 0 bases and J shed 1 base, with 16 bases lying between them. Here the CDR3 DNA reads TGTGCCAGAAGCTTGGGGTGGCCGTCCCGATTTAACTATGGCTACACCTTC. Protein product: CARSLGWPSRFNYGYTF.

The chain combines TRBV9 with TRBJ1-1; D is perhaps TRBD1 (5 bases). Trimming removed 3 bases at V and 1 base at J, with 10 bases between. CDR1 is SGDLS and CDR2 is YYNGEE in the germline V gene. The CDR3 totals 14 residues. The DNA for the CDR3 is TGTGCCAGCAGCGGTGACGGGGGGAACACTGAAGCTTTCTTT. It is translated as CASSGDGGNTEAFF.

V gene TRBV27 combines with J gene TRBJ2-7; 9 bases are shared with TRBD1. The CDR3 is 16 amino acids. V gave up 2 bases and J gave up 5 bases; unmatched junction bases: 10. CDR1 is MNHEY and CDR2 is SMNVEV in the germline V gene (reference sequence). Here the CDR3 DNA reads TGTGCCAGCAGTTTAAACGGGGACAGGGCTATGGACGAGCAGTACTTC. This encodes CASSLNGDRAMDEQYF.

The V call is TRBV4-1, the J call TRBJ2-7; D possibly corresponds to TRBD1 (5 bases). The V and J ends lost 3 bases and 5 bases respectively, with 11 bases between them. This CDR3 comprises 13 residues. Germline V gene lookup returns CDR1 MGHRA and CDR2 YSYEKL. CDR3 bases: TGCGCCAGCAGCCAGGGGCCCAGACACGAGCAGTACTTC. Encoded protein: CASSQGPRHEQYF.

CDR3: CASRPGAFGEQYF. CDR3 bases: TGTGCCAGCAGGCCAGGGGCATTCGGCGAGCAGTACTTC. The chain employs TRBV6-6 and TRBJ2-7; the D gene is possibly TRBD1 (6 bases). Per germline, CDR1 MNHNY and CDR2 SVGAGI (reference sequence). CDR3 length equals 13 residues. V lost 6 bases, J lost 6 bases, and 15 bases lay in between.

This rearrangement joins TRBV27 to TRBJ2-5; tentatively, D is TRBD2 (5 bases). Germline loops: CDR1 MNHEY, CDR2 SMNVEV (reference sequence). The CDR3 consists of 16 residues. V was pared by 5 bases and J by 1 base, with 17 bases between. The CDR3 coding sequence is TGTGCCAGCAGTGACTACAATCGGGGATTCCAAGAGACCCAGTACTTC. Protein sequence: CASSDYNRGFQETQYF.